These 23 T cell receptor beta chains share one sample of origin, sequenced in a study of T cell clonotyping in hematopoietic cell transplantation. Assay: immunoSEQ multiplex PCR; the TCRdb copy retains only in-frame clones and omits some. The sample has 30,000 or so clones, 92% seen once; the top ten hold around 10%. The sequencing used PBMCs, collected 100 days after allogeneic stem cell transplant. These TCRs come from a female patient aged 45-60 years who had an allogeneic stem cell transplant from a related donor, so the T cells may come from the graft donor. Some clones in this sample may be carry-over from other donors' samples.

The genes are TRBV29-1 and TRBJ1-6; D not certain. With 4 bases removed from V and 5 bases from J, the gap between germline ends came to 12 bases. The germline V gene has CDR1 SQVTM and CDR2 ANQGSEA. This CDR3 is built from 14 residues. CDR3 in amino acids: CSVAEGQDNSPLHF. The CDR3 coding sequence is TGCAGCGTTGCAGAAGGGCAGGATAATTCACCCCTCCACTTT.

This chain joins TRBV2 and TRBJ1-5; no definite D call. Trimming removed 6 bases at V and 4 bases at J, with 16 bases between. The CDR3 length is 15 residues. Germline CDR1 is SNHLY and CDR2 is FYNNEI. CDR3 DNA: TGTGCCAGCAGATTTAACACCGTACGAAATCAGCCCCAGCATTTT. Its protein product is CASRFNTVRNQPQHF.

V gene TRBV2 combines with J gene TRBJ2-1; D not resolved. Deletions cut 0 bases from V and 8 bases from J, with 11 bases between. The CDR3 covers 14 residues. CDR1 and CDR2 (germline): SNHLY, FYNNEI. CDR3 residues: CASSEATKKDEQFF. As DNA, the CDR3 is TGTGCCAGCAGTGAAGCGACCAAAAAAGATGAGCAGTTCTTC.

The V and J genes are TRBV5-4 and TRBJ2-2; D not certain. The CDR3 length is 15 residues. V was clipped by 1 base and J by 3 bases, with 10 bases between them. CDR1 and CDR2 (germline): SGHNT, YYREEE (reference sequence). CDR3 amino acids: CASSLTPQHTGELFF. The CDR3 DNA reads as TGTGCCAGCAGCTTGACCCCACAGCACACCGGGGAGCTGTTTTTT.

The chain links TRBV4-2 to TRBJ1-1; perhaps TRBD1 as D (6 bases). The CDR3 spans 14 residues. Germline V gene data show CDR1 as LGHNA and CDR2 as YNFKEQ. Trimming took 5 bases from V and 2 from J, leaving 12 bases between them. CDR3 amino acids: CASSLAQGNTEAFF. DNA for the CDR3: TGTGCCAGCAGCTTAGCACAGGGAAACACTGAAGCTTTCTTT.

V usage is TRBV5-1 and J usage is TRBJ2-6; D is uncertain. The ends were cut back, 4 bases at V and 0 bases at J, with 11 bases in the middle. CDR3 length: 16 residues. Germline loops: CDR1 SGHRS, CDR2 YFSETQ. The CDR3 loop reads CASSPPGNSGANVLTF. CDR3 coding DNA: TGCGCCAGCAGCCCCCCGGGCAACTCTGGGGCCAACGTCCTGACTTTC.

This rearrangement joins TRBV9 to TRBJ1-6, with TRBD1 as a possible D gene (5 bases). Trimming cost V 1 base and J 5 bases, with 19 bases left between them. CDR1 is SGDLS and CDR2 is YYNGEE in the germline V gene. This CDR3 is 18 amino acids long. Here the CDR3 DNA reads TGTGCCAGCAGCGTAATGGGAAGAACAGGCCAAAATAATTCACCCCTCCACTTT. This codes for CASSVMGRTGQNNSPLHF. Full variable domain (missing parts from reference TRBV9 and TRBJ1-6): DSGVTQTPKHLITATGQRVTLRCSPRSGDLSVYWYQQSLDQGLQFLIQYYNGEERAKGNILERFSAQQFPDLHSELNLSSLELGDSALYFCASSVMGRTGQNNSPLHFGNGTRLTVT.

The CDR3 is CAWSYFGSGGTDTQYF. The CDR3, as DNA: TGTGCCTGGAGCTATTTTGGTAGCGGGGGCACAGATACGCAGTATTTT. V usage is TRBV30 and J usage is TRBJ2-3, with 8 nucleotides matching TRBD2. The CDR3 totals 16 residues. CDR1 GTSNPN and CDR2 SVGIG come from the germline V gene (reference sequence). Losses at the gene ends were 3 bases for V and 1 base for J; bases not matched to a gene: 9.

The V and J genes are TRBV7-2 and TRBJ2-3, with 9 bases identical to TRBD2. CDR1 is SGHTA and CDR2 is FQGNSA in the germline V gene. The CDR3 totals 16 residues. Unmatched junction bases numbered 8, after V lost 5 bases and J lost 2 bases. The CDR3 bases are TGTGCCAGCAGCCAGGGAGCGGGGGGCTCCACAGATACGCAGTATTTT. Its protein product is CASSQGAGGSTDTQYF.

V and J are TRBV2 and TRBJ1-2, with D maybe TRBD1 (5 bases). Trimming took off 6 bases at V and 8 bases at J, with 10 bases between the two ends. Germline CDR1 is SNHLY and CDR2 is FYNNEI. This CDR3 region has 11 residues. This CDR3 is CASSRPGGYTF. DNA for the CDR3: TGTGCCAGCAGCCGGCCAGGGGGCTACACCTTC.

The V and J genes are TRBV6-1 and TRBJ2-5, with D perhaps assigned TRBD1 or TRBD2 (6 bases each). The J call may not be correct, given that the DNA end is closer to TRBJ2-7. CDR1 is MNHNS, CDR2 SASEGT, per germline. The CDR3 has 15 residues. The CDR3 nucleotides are TGTGCCAGCAGTGAAGGGGGGGCCGAAACCTACGAGCAGTACTTC. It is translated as CASSEGGAETYEQYF.

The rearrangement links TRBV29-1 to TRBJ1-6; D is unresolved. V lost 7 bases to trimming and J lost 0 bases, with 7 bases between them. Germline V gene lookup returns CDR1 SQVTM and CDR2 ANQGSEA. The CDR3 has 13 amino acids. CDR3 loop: CSAQSSYNSPLHF. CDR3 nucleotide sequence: TGCAGCGCACAGAGCTCCTATAATTCACCCCTCCACTTT.

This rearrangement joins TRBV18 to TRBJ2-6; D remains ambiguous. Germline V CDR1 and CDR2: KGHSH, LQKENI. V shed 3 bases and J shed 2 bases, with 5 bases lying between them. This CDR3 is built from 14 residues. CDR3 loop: CASSPATGANVLTF. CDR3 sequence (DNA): TGTGCCAGCTCACCCGCTACTGGGGCCAACGTCCTGACTTTC.

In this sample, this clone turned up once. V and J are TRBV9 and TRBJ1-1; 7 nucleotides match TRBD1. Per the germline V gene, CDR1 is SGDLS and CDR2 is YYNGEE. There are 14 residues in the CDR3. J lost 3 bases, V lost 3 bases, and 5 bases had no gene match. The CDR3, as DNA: TGTGCCAGCAGCGCGGGCCAGGGGGACACTGAAGCTTTCTTT. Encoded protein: CASSAGQGDTEAFF. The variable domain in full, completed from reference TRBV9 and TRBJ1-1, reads DSGVTQTPKHLITATGQRVTLRCSPRSGDLSVYWYQQSLDQGLQFLIQYYNGEERAKGNILERFSAQQFPDLHSELNLSSLELGDSALYFCASSAGQGDTEAFFGQGTRLTVV.

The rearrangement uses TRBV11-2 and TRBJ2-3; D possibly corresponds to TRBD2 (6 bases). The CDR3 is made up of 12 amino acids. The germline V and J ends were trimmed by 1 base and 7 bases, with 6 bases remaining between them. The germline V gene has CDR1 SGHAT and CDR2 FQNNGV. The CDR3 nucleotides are TGTGCCAGCAGCTTAGGGGACTATACGCAGTATTTT. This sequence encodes CASSLGDYTQYF.

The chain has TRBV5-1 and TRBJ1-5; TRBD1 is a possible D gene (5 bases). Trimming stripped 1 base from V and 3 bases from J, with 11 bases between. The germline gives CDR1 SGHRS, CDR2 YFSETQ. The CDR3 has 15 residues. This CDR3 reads CASSLSGGFNQPQHF. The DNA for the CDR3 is TGCGCCAGCAGCTTGTCCGGGGGGTTCAATCAGCCCCAGCATTTT. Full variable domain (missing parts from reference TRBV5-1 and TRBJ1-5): KAGVTQTPRYLIKTRGQQVTLSCSPISGHRSVSWYQQTPGQGLQFLFEYFSETQRNKGNFPGRFSGRQFSNSRSEMNVSTLELGDSALYLCASSLSGGFNQPQHFGDGTRLSIL.

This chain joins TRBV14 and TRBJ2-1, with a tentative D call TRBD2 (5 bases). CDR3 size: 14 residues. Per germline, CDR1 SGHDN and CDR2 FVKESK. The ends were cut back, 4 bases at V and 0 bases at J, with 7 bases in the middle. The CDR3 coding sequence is TGTGCCAGCAGCCTCCGGGACTCCTACAATGAGCAGTTCTTC. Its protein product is CASSLRDSYNEQFF. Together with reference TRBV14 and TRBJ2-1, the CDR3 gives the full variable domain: EAGVTQFPSHSVIEKGQTVTLRCDPISGHDNLYWYRRVMGKEIKFLLHFVKESKQDESGMPNNRFLAERTGGTYSTLKVQPAELEDSGVYFCASSLRDSYNEQFFGPGTRLTVL.

The CDR3 loop is CASSPPATDTQYF. The DNA of the CDR3 is TGCGCCAGCAGCCCCCCAGCCACAGATACGCAGTATTTT. J is TRBJ2-3 and V is TRBV5-1; D remains ambiguous. The CDR3 runs 13 residues. Germline CDR1 is SGHRS and CDR2 is YFSETQ. Trimming cost V 4 bases and J 2 bases, with 8 bases left between them.

The CDR3 protein is CASSFSGGDYGYTF. The CDR3 nucleotides read TGCGCCAGCAGCTTTTCGGGGGGAGACTATGGCTACACCTTC. The chain carries TRBV5-1 and TRBJ1-2; TRBD1 might be the D (5 bases). Germline values: CDR1 SGHRS, CDR2 YFSETQ. This CDR3 contains 14 residues. Deletions cut 2 bases from V and 3 bases from J, with 11 bases between.

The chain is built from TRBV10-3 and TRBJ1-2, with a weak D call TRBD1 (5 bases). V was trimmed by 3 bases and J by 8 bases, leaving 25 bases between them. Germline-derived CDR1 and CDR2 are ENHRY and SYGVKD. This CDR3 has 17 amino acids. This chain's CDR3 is CAISELVGGREGKGYTF. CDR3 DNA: TGTGCCATCAGTGAATTAGTCGGGGGTCGGGAGGGGAAAGGCTACACCTTC.

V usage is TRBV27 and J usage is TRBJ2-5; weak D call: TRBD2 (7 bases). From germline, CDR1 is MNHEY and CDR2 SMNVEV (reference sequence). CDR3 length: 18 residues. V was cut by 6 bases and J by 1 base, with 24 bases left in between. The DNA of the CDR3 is TGTGCCAGCAGACCTGACAGGCGGGGGATGGGGGGCCAAGAGACCCAGTACTTC. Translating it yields CASRPDRRGMGGQETQYF.

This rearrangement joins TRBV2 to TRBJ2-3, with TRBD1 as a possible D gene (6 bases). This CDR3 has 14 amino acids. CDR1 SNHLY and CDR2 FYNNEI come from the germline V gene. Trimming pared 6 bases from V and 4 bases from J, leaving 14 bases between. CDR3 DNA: TGTGCCAGCAGCGAACTCACAGGGTCAGATACGCAGTATTTT. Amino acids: CASSELTGSDTQYF.

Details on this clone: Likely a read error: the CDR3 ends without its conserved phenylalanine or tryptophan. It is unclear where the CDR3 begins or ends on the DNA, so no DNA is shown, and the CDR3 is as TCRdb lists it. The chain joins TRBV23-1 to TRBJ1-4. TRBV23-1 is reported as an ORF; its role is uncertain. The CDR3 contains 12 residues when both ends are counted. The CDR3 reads CASSPRLTALRR.